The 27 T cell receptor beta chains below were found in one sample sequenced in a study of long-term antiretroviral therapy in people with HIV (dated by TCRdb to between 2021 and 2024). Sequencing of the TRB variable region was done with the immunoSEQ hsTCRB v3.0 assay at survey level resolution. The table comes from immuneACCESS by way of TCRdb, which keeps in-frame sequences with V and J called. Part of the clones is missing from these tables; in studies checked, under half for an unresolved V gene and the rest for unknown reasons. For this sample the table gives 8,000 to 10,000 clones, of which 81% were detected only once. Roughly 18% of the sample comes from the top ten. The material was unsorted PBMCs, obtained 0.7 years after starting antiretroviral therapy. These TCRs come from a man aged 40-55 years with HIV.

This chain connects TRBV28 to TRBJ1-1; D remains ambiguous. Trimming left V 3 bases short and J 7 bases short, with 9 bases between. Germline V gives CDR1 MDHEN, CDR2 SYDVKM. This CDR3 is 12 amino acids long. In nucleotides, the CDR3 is TGTGCCAGCAGTTTCTACGGGGATGAAGCTTTCTTT. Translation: CASSFYGDEAFF.

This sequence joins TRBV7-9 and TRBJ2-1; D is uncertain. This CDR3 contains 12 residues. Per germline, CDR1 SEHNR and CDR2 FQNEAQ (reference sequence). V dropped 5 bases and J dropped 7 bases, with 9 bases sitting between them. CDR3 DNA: TGTGCCAGCAGCCCCCCTGTAAATGAGCAGTTCTTC. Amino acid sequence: CASSPPVNEQFF.

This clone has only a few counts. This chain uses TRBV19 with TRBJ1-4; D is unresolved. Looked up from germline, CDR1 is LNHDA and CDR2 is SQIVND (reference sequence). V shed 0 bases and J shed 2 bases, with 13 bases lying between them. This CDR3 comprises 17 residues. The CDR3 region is CASSIDRTRMTNEKLFF. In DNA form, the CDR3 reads TGTGCCAGTAGTATAGATCGAACCCGGATGACTAATGAAAAACTGTTTTTT.

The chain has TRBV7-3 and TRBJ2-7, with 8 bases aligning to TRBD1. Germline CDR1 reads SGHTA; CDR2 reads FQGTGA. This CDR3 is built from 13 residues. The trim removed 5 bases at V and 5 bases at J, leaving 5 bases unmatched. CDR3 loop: CASSRDRNHEQYF. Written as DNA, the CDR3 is TGTGCCAGCAGCCGGGACAGGAACCACGAGCAGTACTTC. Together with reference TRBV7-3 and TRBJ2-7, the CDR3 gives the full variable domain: GAGVSQTPSNKVTEKGKYVELRCDPISGHTALYWYRQSLGQGPEFLIYFQGTGAADDSGLPNDRFFAVRPEGSVSTLKIQRTERGDSAVYLCASSRDRNHEQYFGPGTRLTVT.

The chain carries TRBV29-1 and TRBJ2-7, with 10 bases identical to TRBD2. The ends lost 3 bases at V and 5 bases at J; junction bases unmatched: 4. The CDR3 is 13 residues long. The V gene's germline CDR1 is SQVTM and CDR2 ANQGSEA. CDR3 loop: CSVESSGSNEQYF. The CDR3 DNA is TGCAGCGTTGAGTCTAGCGGGAGTAACGAGCAGTACTTC.

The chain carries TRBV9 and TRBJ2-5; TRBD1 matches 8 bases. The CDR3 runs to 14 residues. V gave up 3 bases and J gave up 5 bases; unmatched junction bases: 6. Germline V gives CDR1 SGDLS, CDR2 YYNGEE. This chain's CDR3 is CASSAGQGYETQYF. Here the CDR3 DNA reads TGTGCCAGCAGCGCCGGACAGGGTTACGAGACCCAGTACTTC.

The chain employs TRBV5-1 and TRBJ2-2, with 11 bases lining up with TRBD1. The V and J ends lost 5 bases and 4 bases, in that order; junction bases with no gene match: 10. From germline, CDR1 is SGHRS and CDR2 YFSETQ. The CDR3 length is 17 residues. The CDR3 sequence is CASRPTPGTGGTGELFF. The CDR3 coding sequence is TGCGCCAGCAGACCCACCCCCGGGACAGGGGGCACCGGGGAGCTGTTTTTT.

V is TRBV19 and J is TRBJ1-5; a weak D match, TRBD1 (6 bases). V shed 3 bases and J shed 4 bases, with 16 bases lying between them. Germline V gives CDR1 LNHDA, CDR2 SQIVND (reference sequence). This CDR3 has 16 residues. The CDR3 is CASSIGGGRGNQPQHF. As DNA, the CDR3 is TGTGCCAGTAGTATTGGGGGGGGGCGCGGGAATCAGCCCCAGCATTTT.

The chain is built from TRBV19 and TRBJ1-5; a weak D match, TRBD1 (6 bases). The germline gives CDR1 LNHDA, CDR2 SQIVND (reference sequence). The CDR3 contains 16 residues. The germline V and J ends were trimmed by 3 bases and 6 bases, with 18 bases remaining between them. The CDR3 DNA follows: TGTGCCAGTAGTATCGGCCCAGGGGCGTTAGGTCAGCCCCAGCATTTT. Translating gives CASSIGPGALGQPQHF.

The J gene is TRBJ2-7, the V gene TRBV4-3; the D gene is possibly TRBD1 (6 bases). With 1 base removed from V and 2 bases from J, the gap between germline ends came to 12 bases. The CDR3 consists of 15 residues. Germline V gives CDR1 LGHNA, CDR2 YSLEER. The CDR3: CASSQGTTGTYEQYF. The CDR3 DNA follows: TGCGCCAGCAGCCAAGGAACGACAGGAACCTACGAGCAGTACTTC.

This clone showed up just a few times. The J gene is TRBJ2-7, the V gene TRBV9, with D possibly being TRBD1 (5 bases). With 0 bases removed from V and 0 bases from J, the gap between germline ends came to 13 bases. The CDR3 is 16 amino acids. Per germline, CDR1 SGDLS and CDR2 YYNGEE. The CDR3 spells CASSVAPTTDSYEQYF. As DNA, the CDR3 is TGTGCCAGCAGCGTAGCTCCGACGACAGACTCCTACGAGCAGTACTTC.

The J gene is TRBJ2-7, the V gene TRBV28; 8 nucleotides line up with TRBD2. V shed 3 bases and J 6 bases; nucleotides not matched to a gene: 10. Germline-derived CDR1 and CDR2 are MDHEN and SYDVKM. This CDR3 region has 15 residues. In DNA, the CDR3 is TGTGCCAGCAGTTTTTTGTGGACTAGCCAGACCGAGCAGTACTTC. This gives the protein CASSFLWTSQTEQYF. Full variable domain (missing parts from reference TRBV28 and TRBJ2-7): DVKVTQSSRYLVKRTGEKVFLECVQDMDHENMFWYRQDPGLGLRLIYFSYDVKMKEKGDIPEGYSVSREKKERFSLILESASTNQTSMYLCASSFLWTSQTEQYFGPGTRLTVT.

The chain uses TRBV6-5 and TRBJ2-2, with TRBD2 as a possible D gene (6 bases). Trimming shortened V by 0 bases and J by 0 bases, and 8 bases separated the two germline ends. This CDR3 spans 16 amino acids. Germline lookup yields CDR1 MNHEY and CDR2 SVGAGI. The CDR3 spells CASSYSAGTNTGELFF. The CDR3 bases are TGTGCCAGCAGTTACTCTGCGGGGACGAACACCGGGGAGCTGTTTTTT.

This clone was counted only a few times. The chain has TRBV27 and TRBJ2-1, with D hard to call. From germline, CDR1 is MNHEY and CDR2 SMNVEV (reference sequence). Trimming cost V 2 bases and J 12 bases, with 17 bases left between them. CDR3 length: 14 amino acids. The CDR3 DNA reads TGTGCCAGCAGTTTAGAACAGAAACTGAGTTGGCAGTTCTTC. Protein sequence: CASSLEQKLSWQFF.

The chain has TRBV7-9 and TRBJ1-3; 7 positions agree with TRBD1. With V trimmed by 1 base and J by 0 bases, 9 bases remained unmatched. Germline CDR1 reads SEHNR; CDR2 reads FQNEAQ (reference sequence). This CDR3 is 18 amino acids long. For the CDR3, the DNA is TGTGCCAGCAGCTTAGTAGGGGACAGACTTCCCTCTGGAAACACCATATATTTT. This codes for CASSLVGDRLPSGNTIYF.

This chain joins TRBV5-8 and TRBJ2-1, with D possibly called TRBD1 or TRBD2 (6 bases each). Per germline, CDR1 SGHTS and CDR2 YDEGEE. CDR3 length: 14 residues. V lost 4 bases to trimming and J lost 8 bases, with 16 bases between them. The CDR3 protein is CASSREGGRDEQFF. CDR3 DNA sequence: TGTGCCAGCAGCCGGGAAGGGGGGCGGGATGAGCAGTTCTTC.

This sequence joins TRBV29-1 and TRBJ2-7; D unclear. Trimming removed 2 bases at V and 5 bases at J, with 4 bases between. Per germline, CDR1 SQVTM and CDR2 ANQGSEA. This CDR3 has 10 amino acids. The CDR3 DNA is TGCAGCGTTGAATCGGACGAGCAGTACTTC. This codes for CSVESDEQYF.

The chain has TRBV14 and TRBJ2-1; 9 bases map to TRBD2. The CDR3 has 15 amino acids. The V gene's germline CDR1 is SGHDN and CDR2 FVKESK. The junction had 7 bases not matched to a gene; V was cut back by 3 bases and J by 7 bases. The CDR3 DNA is TGTGCCAGCAGCCAGACGGGACTAGCCGGGAATGAGCAGTTCTTC. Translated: CASSQTGLAGNEQFF.

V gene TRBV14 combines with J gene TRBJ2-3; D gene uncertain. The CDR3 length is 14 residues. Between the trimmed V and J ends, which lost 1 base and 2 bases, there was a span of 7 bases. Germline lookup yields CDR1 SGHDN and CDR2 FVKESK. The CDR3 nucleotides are TGTGCCAGCAGCCAAGGACTCCCCACAGATACGCAGTATTTT. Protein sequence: CASSQGLPTDTQYF.

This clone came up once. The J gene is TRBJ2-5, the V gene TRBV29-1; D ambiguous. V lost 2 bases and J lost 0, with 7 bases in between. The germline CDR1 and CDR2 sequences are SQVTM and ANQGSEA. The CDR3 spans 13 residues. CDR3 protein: CSVEWPYQETQYF. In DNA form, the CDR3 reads TGCAGCGTTGAATGGCCGTACCAAGAGACCCAGTACTTC. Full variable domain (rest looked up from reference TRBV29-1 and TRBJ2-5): SAVISQKPSRDICQRGTSLTIQCQVDSQVTMMFWYRQQPGQSLTLIATANQGSEATYESGFVIDKFPISRPNLTFSTLTVSNMSPEDSSIYLCSVEWPYQETQYFGPGTRLLVL.

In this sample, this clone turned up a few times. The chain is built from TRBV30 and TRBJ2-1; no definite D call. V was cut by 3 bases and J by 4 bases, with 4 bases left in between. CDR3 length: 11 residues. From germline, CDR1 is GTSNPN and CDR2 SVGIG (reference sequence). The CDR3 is CAWSHYNEQFF. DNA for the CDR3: TGTGCCTGGAGCCATTACAATGAGCAGTTCTTC.

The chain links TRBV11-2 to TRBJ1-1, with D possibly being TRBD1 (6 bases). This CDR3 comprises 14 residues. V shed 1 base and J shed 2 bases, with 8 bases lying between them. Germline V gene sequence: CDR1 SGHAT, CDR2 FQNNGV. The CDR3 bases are TGTGCCAGCAGCTTAGGGACAGCCAACACTGAAGCTTTCTTT. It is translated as CASSLGTANTEAFF.

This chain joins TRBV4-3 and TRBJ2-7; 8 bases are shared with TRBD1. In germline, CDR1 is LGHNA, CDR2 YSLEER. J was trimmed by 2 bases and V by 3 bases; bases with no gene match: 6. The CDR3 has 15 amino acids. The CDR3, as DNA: TGCGCCAGCAGCCACGGACAGGGACAAGCCTACGAGCAGTACTTC. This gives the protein CASSHGQGQAYEQYF.

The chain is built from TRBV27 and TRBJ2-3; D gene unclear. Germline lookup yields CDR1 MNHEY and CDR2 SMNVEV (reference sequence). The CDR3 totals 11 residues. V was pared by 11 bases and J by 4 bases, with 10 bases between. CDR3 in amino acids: CAPLAPDTQYF. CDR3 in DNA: TGTGCCCCTCTGGCCCCAGATACGCAGTATTTT.

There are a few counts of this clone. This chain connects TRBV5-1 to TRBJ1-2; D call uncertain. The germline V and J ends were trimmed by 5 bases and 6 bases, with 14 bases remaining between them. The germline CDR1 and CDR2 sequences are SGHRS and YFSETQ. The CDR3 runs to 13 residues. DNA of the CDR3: TGCGCCAGCAGGGAGGCCGTGGCTGATGGCTACACCTTC. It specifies CASREAVADGYTF.

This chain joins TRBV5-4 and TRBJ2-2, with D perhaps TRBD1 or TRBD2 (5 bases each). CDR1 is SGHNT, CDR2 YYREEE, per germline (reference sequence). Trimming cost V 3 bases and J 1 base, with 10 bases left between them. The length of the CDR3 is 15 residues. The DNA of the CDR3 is TGTGCCAGCAGCTCCGGGACCCTGAACACCGGGGAGCTGTTTTTT. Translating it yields CASSSGTLNTGELFF. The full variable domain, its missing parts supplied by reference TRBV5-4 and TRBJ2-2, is ETGVTQSPTHLIKTRGQQVTLRCSSQSGHNTVSWYQQALGQGPQFIFQYYREEENGRGNFPPRFSGLQFPNYSSELNVNALELDDSALYLCASSSGTLNTGELFFGEGSRLTVL.

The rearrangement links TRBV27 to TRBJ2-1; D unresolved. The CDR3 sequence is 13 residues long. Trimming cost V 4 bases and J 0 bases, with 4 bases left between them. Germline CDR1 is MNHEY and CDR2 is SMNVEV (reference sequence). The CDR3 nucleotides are TGTGCCAGCAGTTACAGCTCCTACAATGAGCAGTTCTTC. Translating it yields CASSYSSYNEQFF.